This T cell receptor (beta chain) was sequenced in a study of T cells in Graves' hyperthyroidism and ophthalmopathy. The V end lost 6 bases, the J end lost 0 bases, and 15 bases lay between the germline ends. CDR3 length: 16 residues. General study results and limits: From stable hyperthyroidism, ophthalmopathy was separated by a 13 V-J model.

Regions amplified from RNA transcripts were the TCR beta CDR3 regions. The HTBI set primed first-round TCR CDR3 RT-PCR. TCRdb redid the calling of the multiplex PCR reads with MiXCR, one entry per CDR3 protein. The table has some 500,000 distinct CDR3 sequences, roughly 25% seen once. The sample holds many counts of this clonotype. Its antigen remains unknown. Sequencing was performed on blood. This chain links TRBV12-3 or TRBV12-4 with TRBJ1-5; D ambiguous. The source is a woman aged 25-40 years with Graves' ophthalmopathy. CDR3 coding DNA: TGTGCCAGCAGGGATGAACGGACCTTTAGCAATCAGCCCCAGCATTTT. The encoded protein is CASRDERTFSNQPQHF.